The source of this T cell receptor (beta chain) is a study of PD-1 blockade in mismatch repair-deficient tumors. Concerning this clone itself: The antigen remains unidentified.

Assay: immunoSEQ multiplex PCR; the TCRdb copy retains only in-frame clones and omits some. The sample lists 100,000 to 150,000 clones; more than 85% were seen once. Broader study findings: After pembrolizumab, tumor-resident clones rose rapidly, then generally contracted before radiologic responses.

This TCR derives from an adult with mismatch repair-deficient cancer. This specimen was peripheral blood, taken 44 weeks after starting pembrolizumab.

The CDR3 protein is CASSGGTAYQETQYF. In DNA form, the CDR3 reads TGTGCCAGCAGTGGAGGGACCGCGTACCAAGAGACCCAGTACTTC. V gene TRBV28 combines with J gene TRBJ2-5; D might be TRBD2 (6 bases). Between the trimmed V and J ends, which lost 5 bases and 0 bases, there was a span of 13 bases. The CDR3 sequence is 15 residues long. Germline V CDR1 and CDR2: MDHEN, SYDVKM.